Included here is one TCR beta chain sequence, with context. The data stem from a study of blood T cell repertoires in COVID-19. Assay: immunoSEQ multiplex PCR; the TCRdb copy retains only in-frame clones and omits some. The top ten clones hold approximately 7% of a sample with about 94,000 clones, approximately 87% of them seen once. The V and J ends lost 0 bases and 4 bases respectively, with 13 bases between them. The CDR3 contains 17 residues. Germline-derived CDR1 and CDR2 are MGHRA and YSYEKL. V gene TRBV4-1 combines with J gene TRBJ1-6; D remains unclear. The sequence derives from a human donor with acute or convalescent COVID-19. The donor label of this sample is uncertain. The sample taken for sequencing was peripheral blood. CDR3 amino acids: CASSQEGSAVYNSPLHF. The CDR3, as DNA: TGCGCCAGCAGCCAAGAGGGGAGCGCAGTTTATAATTCACCCCTCCACTTT.